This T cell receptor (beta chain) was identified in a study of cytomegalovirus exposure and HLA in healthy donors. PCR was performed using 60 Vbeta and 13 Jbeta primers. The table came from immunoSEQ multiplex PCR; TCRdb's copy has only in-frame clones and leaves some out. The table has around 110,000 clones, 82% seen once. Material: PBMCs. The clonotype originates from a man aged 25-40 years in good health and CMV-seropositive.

CDR3 bases: TGTGCCAGCAGTGGGACAGAAAATCAGCCCCAGCATTTT. Its translation is CASSGTENQPQHF. V usage is TRBV6-4 and J usage is TRBJ1-5, with D possibly TRBD1 on 6 matching bases. V lost 4 bases and J lost 4, with 8 bases in between. Germline V gives CDR1 MRHNA, CDR2 SNTAGT. This CDR3 has 13 residues.